This is a list of T cell receptor beta chains from one sample in a study of T cell responses to AZD1222 COVID-19 vaccine. The data were produced by immunoSEQ multiplex PCR, yet TCRdb's version contains in-frame clones alone and is incomplete. The sample includes 130,000 to 150,000 clones, roughly 92% of them seen just once. This material consisted of peripheral blood, taken on day 0 of AZD1222 vaccination. Source of these receptors: an adult in good health. The conserved cysteine and the conserved F or W are not part of the CDR3 here. A D gene is named only where the DNA matches it firmly.

TRBD1	TRBV24-1	TRBJ2-5	ATSAGGGEETQY
NA	TRBV25-1	TRBJ2-5	ASTRTVQETQY
NA	TRBV7-6	TRBJ2-7	ASSPGPNYEQY
NA	TRBV12-5	TRBJ2-3	ASGRDEDTQY
TRBD2	TRBV5-6	TRBJ2-2	ASSLSSSGANTGELF
NA	TRBV29-1	TRBJ2-7	SVEGSYEQY
NA	TRBV5-1	TRBJ2-7	ASSLVPSSREQY
NA	TRBV7-9	TRBJ1-1	ASSLLQSRGEAF
NA	TRBV29-1	TRBJ2-3	SVELSGTDTQY
TRBD2	TRBV5-6	TRBJ2-1	ASSSGTSGRI
NA	TRBV7-9	TRBJ1-2	ASSPQGMINYGYT
TRBD1	TRBV11-2	TRBJ1-6	ASSPGTALNSPLH
NA	TRBV2	TRBJ1-1	ASISEAGYTEAF
TRBD1	TRBV7-3	TRBJ1-2	ASSLTGTGGNYGYT
NA	TRBV5-1	TRBJ2-7	ASSKSAYPYEQY
TRBD2	TRBV30	TRBJ2-1	AWSVRSGSTYNEQF
NA	TRBV6-4	TRBJ2-5	ASGKGRAEETQY
TRBD1	TRBV18	TRBJ2-2	ASSPGQANTGELF
NA	TRBV13	TRBJ1-1	ASSLVSVEAF
TRBD1	TRBV2	TRBJ1-2	ASRTGGFGYT
NA	TRBV7-2	TRBJ1-2	ASSLVGTDPLYGYT
TRBD1	TRBV5-3	TRBJ1-1	ARSPLDRGHPLNTEAF